The clone carrying this T cell receptor beta chain was found once. This entry belongs to a study of blood T cell repertoires in COVID-19. Whole-study context: Acute and convalescent COVID-19 specimens originated in the United States, Italy and Spain.

Under the authors' procedure: Reference gene primer amplification in the assay estimated nucleated cell counts. TCRdb's copy holds only in-frame clones and misses some; the assay was immunoSEQ multiplex PCR. From that table come the V and J calls and clone size; the DNA was used to work out D and trimming. The sample holds approximately 260,000 clones, roughly 83% seen once. V was cut by 2 bases and J by 4 bases, with 14 bases left in between. There are 15 residues in the CDR3. Germline V CDR1 and CDR2: SGHDN, FVKESK. The V gene is TRBV14, the J gene TRBJ1-1; TRBD1 might be the D (6 bases). The source material was peripheral blood. The origin of this receptor is a man aged 55 to 70 who had recovered from COVID-19. For the CDR3, the DNA is TGTGCCAGCAGCCAAAACAGGGTAAGGGGCACTGAAGCTTTCTTT. It codes for CASSQNRVRGTEAFF.